The rows below give T cell receptor beta chains drawn from one sample of a study of shared clonotypes between healthy human individuals. Measured with immunoSEQ multiplex PCR; TCRdb has only the in-frame clones, and not every one. The sample lists around 560,000 clones; roughly 95% were seen once. Sequencing was carried out using naive CD8+ T cells sorted from blood. The receptors here all came from a young woman in good health. Both conserved end residues are part of each CDR3.

CDR3 length | V gene | CDR3 protein
15 | TRBV19 | CASSLGASVYNEQFF
17 | TRBV5-4 | CASSLDKGSGRTDTQYF
14 | TRBV7-9 | CASSLSGAGYGYTF
15 | TRBV7-9 | CASTHVLRLMDEQFF
16 | TRBV28 | CASSFLLAGVHNEQFF
17 | TRBV27 | CASSLVAGSSGANVLTF
15 | TRBV28 | CASSLLPGSSYEQYF
17 | TRBV19 | CASSTPRSGSSYNEQFF
18 | TRBV28 | CASSLPWRIPVSTGELFF
15 | TRBV9 | CASSVDLAGGNEQFF
14 | TRBV28 | CASRRTGSSYEQYF
13 | TRBV7-6 | CASSLGPGTEQYF
12 | TRBV5-1 | CASSLDTYEQYF
12 | TRBV5-6 | CASSLEAYEQYF
15 | TRBV28 | CASSPGQGGSHEQYF
15 | TRBV14 | CASSQVTGGLGEQYF
22 | TRBV2 | CASSEAGDLTSGRALGTDTQYF
16 | TRBV5-4 | CASSLEAGGGRETQYF
15 | TRBV13 | CASSPGQLNSYEQYF
12 | TRBV13 | CASNGNNYGYTF
14 | TRBV7-9 | CASTDQGRRDTQYF
14 | TRBV19 | CASSNAGSSYEQYF
14 | TRBV11-2 | CASSLAQGAPEAFF
14 | TRBV5-1 | CASSSGTARNTIYF
15 | TRBV9 | CASSVRAEGYNEQFF
16 | TRBV27 | CASSPGTVYSNQPQHF
15 | TRBV25-1 | CASSGLAGVIDEQYF